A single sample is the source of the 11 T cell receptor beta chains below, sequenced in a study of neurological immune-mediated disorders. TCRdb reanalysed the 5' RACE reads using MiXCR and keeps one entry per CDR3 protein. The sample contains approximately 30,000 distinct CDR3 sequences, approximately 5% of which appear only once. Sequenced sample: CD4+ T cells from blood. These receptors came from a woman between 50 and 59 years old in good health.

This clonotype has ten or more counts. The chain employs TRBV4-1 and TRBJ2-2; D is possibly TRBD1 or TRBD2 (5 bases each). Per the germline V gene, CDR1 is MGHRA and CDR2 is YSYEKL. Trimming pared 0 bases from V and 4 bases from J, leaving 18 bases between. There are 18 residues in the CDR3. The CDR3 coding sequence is TGCGCCAGCAGCCAAGATTTTCCGGGACCACAGCCCACCGGGGAGCTGTTTTTT. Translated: CASSQDFPGPQPTGELFF.

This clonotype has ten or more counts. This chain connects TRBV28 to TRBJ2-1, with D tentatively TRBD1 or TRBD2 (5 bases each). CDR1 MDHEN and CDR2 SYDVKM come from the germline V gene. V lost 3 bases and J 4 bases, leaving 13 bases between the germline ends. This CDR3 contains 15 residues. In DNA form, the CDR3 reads TGTGCCAGCAGTTTCCTTATGGGGGTTTACAATGAGCAGTTCTTC. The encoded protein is CASSFLMGVYNEQFF.

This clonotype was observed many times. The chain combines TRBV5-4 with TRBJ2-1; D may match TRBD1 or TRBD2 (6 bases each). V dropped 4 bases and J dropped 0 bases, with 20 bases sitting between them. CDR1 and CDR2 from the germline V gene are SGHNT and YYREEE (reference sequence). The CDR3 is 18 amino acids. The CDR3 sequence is CASSNKRGGLSSYNEQFF. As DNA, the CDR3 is TGTGCCAGCAGCAATAAGCGTGGGGGGCTAAGCTCCTACAATGAGCAGTTCTTC.

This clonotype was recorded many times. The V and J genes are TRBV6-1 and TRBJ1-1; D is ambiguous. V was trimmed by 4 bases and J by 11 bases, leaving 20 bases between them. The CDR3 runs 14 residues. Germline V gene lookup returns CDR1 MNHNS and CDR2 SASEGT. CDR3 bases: TGTGCCAGCAGTGTTGCGTTCGAGGGTTCGCGGGCTTTCTTT. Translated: CASSVAFEGSRAFF.

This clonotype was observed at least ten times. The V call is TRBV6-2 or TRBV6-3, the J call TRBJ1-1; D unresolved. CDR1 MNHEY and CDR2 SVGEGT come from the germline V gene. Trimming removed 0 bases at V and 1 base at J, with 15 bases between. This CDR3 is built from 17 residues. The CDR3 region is CASSYSRGLPPNTEAFF. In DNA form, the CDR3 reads TGTGCCAGCAGTTACTCGCGCGGGTTGCCACCGAACACTGAAGCTTTCTTT.

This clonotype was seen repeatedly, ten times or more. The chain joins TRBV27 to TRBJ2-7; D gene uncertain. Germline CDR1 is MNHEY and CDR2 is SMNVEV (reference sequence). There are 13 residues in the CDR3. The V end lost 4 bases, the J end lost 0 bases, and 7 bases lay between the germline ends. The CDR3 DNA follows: TGTGCCAGCAGTTCTAGGACCTCCTACGAGCAGTACTTC. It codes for CASSSRTSYEQYF.

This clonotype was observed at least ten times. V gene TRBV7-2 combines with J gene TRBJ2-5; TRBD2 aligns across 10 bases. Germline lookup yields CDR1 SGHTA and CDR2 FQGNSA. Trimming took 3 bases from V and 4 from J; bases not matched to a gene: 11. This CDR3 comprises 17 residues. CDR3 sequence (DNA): TGTGCCAGCAGCTTCCTCCCTAGCGGGAGATCGGGAGAGACCCAGTACTTC. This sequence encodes CASSFLPSGRSGETQYF.

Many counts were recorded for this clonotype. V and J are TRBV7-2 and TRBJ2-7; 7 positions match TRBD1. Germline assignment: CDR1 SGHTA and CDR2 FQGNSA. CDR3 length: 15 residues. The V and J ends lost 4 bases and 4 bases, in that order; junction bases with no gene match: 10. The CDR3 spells CASSYVQGTAYEQYF. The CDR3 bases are TGTGCCAGCAGCTACGTCCAGGGGACAGCATACGAGCAGTACTTC.

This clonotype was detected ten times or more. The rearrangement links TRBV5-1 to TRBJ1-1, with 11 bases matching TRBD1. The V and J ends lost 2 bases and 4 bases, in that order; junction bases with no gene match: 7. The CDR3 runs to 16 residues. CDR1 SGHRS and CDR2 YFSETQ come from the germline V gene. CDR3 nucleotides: TGCGCCAGCAGCTTCTTGGGACAGGGGGTGAGCACTGAAGCTTTCTTT. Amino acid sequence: CASSFLGQGVSTEAFF.

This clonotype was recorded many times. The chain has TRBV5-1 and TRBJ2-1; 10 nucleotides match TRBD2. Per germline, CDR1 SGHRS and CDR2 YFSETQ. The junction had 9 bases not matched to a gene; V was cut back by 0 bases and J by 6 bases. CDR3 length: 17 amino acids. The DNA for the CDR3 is TGCGCCAGCAGCTTGGTGGTAGCGGGAGGTTTAGGCAATGAGCAGTTCTTC. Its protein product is CASSLVVAGGLGNEQFF. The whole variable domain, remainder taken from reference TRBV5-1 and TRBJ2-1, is KAGVTQTPRYLIKTRGQQVTLSCSPISGHRSVSWYQQTPGQGLQFLFEYFSETQRNKGNFPGRFSGRQFSNSRSEMNVSTLELGDSALYLCASSLVVAGGLGNEQFFGPGTRLTVL.

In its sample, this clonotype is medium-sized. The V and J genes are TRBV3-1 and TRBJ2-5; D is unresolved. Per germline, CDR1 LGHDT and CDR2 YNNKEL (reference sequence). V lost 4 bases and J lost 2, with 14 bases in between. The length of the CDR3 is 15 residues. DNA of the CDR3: TGTGCCAGCAGCCCTACGGTAAACGAACAAGAGACCCAGTACTTC. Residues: CASSPTVNEQETQYF.